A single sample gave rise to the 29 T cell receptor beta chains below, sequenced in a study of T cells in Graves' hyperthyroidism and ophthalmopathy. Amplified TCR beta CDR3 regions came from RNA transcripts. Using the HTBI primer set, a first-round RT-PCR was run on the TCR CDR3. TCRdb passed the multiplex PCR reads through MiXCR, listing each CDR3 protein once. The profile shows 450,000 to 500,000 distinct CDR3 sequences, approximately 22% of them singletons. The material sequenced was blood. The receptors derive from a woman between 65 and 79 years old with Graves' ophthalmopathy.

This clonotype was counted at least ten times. The CDR3 is CAWGPRGLQYF. Here the CDR3 DNA reads TGTGCCTGGGGCCCCAGGGGTCTTCAGTACTTC. The V and J genes are TRBV30 and TRBJ2-4, with D possibly being TRBD1 (6 bases). V lost 5 bases, J lost 11 bases, and 13 bases lay in between. CDR3 length equals 11 residues. Germline CDR1 reads GTSNPN; CDR2 reads SVGIG (reference sequence).

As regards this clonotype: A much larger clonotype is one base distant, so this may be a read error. Here the CDR3 reads CASSRERREAQYF. The CDR3 DNA follows: TGTGCCAGCAGCCGGGAAAGGCGAGAGGCCCAGTACTTC. The chain recombines TRBV13 with TRBJ2-5, with D possibly being TRBD2 (5 bases). This CDR3 is 13 amino acids long. Per the germline V gene, CDR1 is PRHDT and CDR2 is FYEKMQ (reference sequence).

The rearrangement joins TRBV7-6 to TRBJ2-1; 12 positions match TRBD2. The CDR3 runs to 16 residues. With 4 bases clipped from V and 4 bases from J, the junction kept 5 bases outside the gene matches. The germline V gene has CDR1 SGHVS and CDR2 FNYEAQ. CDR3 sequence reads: CASSYLAGGPYNEQFF. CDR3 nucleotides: TGTGCCAGCAGCTATCTAGCGGGAGGGCCGTACAATGAGCAGTTCTTC.

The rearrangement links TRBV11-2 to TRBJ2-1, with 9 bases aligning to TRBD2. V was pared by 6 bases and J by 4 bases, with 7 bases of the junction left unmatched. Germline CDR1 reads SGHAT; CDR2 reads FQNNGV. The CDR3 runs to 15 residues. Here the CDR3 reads CASSATSGAYNEQFF. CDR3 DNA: TGTGCCAGCAGTGCGACTAGCGGAGCATACAATGAGCAGTTCTTC.

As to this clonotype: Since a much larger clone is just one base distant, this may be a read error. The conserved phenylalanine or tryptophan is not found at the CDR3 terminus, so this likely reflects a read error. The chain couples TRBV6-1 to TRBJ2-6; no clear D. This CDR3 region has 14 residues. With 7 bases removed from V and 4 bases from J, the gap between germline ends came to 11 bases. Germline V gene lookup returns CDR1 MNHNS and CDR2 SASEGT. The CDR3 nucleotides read TGTGCCAGCACGGCGAGTTCAGGGGCCAACGTCCTGACTCTC. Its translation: CASTASSGANVLTL.

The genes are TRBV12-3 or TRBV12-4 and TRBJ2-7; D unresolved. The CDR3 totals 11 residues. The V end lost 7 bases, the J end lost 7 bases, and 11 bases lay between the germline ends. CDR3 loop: CASTSWREQYF. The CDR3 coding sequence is TGTGCCAGCACCTCTTGGCGTGAGCAGTACTTC.

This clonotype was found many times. The CDR3 spells CASSRRDHTDTQYF. Written as DNA, the CDR3 is TGTGCCAGCAGCCGAAGGGACCACACAGATACGCAGTATTTT. This chain links TRBV11-3 with TRBJ2-3; D possibly uses TRBD1 or TRBD2 (5 bases each). Trimming removed 5 bases from V and 2 bases from J, with 11 bases in between. The germline gives CDR1 SGHNT, CDR2 YENEEA. The CDR3 is 14 residues long.

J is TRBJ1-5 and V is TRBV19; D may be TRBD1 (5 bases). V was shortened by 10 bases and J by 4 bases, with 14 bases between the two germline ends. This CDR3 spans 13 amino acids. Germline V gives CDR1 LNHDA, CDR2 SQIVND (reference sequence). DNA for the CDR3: TGTGCCACTAAAGGGGTCGGGAATCAGCCCCAGCATTTT. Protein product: CATKGVGNQPQHF.

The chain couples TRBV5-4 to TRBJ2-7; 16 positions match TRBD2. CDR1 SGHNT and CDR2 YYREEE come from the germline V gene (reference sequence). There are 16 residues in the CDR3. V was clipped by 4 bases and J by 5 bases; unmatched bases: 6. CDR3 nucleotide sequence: TGTGCCAGCAGCAAGGCCGGGACTAGCGGGAGGGACGAGCAGTACTTC. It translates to CASSKAGTSGRDEQYF. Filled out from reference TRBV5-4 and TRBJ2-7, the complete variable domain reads ETGVTQSPTHLIKTRGQQVTLRCSSQSGHNTVSWYQQALGQGPQFIFQYYREEENGRGNFPPRFSGLQFPNYSSELNVNALELDDSALYLCASSKAGTSGRDEQYFGPGTRLTVT.

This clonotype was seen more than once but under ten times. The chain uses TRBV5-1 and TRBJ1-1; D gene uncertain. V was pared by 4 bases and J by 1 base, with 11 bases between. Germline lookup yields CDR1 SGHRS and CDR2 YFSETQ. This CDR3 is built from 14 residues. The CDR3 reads CASSLLVQNTEAFF. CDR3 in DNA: TGCGCCAGCAGCCTCCTCGTCCAGAACACTGAAGCTTTCTTT.

The CDR3 DNA reads as TGTGCCTGGAGTAACACCGGGACAGGTCATCAGCCCCAGCATTTT. As protein: CAWSNTGTGHQPQHF. The chain recombines TRBV30 with TRBJ1-5; 8 bases are a match to TRBD1. The CDR3 loop spans 15 amino acids. Germline lookup yields CDR1 GTSNPN and CDR2 SVGIG (reference sequence). Germline trimming cut 2 bases from V and 5 bases from J; bases unmatched to any gene: 8.

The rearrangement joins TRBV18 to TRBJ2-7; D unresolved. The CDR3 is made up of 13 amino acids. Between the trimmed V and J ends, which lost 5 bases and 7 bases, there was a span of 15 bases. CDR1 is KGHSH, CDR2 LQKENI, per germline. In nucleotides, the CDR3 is TGTGCCAGCTCAACCAATGCCATAGAAGAGCAGTACTTC. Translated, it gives CASSTNAIEEQYF.

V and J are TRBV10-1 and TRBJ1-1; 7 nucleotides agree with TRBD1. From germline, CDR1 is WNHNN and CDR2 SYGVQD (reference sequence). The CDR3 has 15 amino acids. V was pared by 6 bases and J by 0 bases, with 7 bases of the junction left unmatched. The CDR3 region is CASSRDSNLNTEAFF. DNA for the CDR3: TGCGCCAGCAGCCGGGACAGCAACTTGAACACTGAAGCTTTCTTT.

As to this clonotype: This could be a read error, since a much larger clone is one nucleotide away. The CDR3 region is CASSAKGERSPLHF. In DNA, the CDR3 is TGCGCCAGCAGCGCCAAGGGGGAACGATCACCCCTCCACTTT. The genes are TRBV5-1 and TRBJ1-6, with D tentatively TRBD1 (6 bases). CDR1 SGHRS and CDR2 YFSETQ come from the germline V gene. The CDR3 has 14 residues. Trimming stripped 4 bases from V and 10 bases from J, with 15 bases between.

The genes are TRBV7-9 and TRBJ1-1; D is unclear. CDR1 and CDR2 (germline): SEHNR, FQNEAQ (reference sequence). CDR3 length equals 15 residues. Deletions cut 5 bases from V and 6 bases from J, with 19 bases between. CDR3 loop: CASSRGLHLGPEAFF. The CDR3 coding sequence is TGTGCCAGCAGCCGCGGACTTCACCTGGGCCCTGAAGCTTTCTTT.

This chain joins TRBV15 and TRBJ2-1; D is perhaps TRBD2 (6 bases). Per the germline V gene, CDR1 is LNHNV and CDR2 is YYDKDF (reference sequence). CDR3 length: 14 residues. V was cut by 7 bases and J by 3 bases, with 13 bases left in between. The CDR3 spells CATNRDLDYNEQFF. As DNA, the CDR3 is TGTGCCACCAACCGGGACTTAGACTACAATGAGCAGTTCTTC.

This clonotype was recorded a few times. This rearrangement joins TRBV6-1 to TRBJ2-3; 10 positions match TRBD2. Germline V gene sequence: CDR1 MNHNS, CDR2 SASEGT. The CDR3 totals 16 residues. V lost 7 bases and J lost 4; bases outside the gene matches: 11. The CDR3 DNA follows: TGTGCCAGCAAGACCCTAGCGGGAGCTTCCCCAGATACGCAGTATTTT. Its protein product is CASKTLAGASPDTQYF.

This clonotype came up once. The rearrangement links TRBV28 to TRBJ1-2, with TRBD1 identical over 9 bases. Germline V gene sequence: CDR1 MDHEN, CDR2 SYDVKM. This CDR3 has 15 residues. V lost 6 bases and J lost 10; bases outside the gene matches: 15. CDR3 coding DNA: TGTGCCAGCAGCCATAGGGACAGGGTGGTGGAAGACTACACCTTC. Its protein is CASSHRDRVVEDYTF.

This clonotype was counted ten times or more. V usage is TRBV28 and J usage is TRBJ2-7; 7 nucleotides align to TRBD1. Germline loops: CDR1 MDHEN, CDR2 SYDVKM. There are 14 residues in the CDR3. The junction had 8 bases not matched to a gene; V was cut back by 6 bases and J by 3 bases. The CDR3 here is CASSSGTDNYEQYF. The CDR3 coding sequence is TGTGCCAGCAGCTCCGGGACAGACAACTACGAGCAGTACTTC.

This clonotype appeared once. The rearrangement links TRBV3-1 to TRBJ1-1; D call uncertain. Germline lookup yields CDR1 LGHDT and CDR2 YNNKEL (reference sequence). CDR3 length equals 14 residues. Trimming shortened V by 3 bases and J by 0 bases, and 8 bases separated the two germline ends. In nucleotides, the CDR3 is TGTGCCAGCAGCCATGGTCAGATGAACACTGAAGCTTTCTTT. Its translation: CASSHGQMNTEAFF.

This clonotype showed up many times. CDR3 DNA sequence: TGTGCCAGCAGTTCTAGACACAGGGGATGGGCTGAAGCTTTCTTT. This gives the protein CASSSRHRGWAEAFF. The chain couples TRBV12-3 or TRBV12-4 to TRBJ1-1, with 7 nucleotides matching TRBD1. The CDR3 is made up of 15 amino acids. The J segment lost 6 bases and the V segment lost 4 bases, leaving 11 bases of the junction unmatched.

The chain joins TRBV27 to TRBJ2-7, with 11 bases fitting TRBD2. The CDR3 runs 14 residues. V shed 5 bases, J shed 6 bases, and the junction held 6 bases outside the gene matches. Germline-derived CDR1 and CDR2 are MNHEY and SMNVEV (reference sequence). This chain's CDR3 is CASSPAGLAAEQYF. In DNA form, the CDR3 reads TGTGCCAGCAGTCCTGCGGGACTAGCGGCCGAGCAGTACTTC.

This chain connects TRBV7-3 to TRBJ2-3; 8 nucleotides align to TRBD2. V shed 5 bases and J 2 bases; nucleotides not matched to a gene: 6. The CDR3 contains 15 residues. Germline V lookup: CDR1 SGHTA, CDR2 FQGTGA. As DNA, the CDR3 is TGTGCCAGCAGCCGGGGGGGGACAATCACAGATACGCAGTATTTT. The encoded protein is CASSRGGTITDTQYF.

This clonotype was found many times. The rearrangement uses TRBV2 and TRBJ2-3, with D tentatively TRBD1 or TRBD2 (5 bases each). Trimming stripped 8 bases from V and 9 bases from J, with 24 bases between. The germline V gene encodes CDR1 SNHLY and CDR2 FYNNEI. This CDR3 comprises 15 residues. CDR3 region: CASSRGAVAQTTQYF. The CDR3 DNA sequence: TGTGCCAGCTCACGGGGCGCCGTGGCACAGACAACGCAGTATTTT.

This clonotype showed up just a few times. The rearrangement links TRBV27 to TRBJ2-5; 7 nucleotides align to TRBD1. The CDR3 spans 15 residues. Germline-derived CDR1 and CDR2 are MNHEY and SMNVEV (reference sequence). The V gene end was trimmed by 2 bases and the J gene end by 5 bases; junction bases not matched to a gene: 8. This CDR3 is CASSLRTGLGETQYF. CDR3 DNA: TGTGCCAGCAGTTTAAGGACAGGCCTCGGGGAGACCCAGTACTTC.

CDR3 loop: CASNPTGTNTEAFF. DNA for the CDR3: TGTGCCAGCAACCCGACAGGGACGAACACTGAAGCTTTCTTT. The chain is built from TRBV28 and TRBJ1-1; 7 bases fit TRBD1. Germline values: CDR1 MDHEN, CDR2 SYDVKM. This CDR3 has 14 amino acids. V lost 7 bases and J lost 1; bases outside the gene matches: 6.

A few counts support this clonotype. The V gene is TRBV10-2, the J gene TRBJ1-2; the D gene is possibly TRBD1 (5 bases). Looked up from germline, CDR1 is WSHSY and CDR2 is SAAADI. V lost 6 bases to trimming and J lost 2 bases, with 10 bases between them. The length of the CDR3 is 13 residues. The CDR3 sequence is CASSLTENYGYTF. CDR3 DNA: TGCGCCAGCAGCTTGACAGAGAACTATGGCTACACCTTC.

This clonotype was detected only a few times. CDR3 loop: CASSLVAFTGELFF. CDR3 in DNA: TGTGCCAGCAGTTTAGTCGCGTTCACCGGGGAGCTGTTTTTT. This rearrangement joins TRBV12-3 or TRBV12-4 to TRBJ2-2; D is uncertain. This CDR3 has 14 residues. V was clipped by 1 base and J by 4 bases, with 7 bases between them.

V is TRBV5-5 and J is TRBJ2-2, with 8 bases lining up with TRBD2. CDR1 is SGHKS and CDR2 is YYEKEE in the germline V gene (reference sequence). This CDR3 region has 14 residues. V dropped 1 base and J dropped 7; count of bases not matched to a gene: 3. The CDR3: CASSLFRGGGELFF. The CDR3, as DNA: TGTGCCAGCAGCTTGTTCCGGGGGGGCGGGGAGCTGTTTTTT. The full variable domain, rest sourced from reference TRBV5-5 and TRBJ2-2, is DAGVTQSPTHLIKTRGQQVTLRCSPISGHKSVSWYQQVLGQGPQFIFQYYEKEERGRGNFPDRFSARQFPNYSSELNVNALLLGDSALYLCASSLFRGGGELFFGEGSRLTVL.